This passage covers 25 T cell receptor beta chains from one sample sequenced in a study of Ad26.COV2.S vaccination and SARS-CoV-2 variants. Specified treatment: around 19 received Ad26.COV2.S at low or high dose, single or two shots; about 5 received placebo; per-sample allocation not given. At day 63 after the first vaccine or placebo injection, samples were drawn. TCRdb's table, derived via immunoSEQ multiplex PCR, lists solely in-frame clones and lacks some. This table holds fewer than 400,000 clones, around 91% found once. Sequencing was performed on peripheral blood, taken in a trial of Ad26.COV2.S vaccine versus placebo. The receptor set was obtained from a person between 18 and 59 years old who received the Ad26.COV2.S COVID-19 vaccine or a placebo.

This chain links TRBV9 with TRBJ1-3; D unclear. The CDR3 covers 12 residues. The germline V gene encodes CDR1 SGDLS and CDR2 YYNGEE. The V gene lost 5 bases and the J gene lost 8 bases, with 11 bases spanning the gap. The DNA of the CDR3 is TGTGCCAGCAGAGGGAACGGGGACACCATATATTTT. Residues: CASRGNGDTIYF.

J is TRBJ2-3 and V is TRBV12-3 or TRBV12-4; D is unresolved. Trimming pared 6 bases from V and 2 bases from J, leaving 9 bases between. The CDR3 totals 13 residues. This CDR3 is CASSPANTDTQYF. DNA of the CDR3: TGTGCCAGCAGCCCAGCCAACACAGATACGCAGTATTTT.

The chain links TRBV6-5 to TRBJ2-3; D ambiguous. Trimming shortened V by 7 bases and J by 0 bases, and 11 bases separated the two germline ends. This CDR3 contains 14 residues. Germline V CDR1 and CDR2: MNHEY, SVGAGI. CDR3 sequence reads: CASISFRSTDTQYF. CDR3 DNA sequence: TGTGCCAGCATCAGTTTCCGGAGCACAGATACGCAGTATTTT.

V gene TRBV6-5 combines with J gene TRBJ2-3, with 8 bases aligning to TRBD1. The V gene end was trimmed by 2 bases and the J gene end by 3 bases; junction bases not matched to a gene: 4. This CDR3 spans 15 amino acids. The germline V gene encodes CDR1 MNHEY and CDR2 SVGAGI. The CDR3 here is CASSYAGTGTDTQYF. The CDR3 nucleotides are TGTGCCAGCAGTTACGCCGGGACAGGAACAGATACGCAGTATTTT.

CDR3 residues: CSASWSSYNEQFF. The CDR3 nucleotides are TGCAGTGCTAGTTGGAGCTCCTACAATGAGCAGTTCTTC. The chain couples TRBV20-1 to TRBJ2-1, with unresolved D. The germline gives CDR1 DFQATT, CDR2 SNEGSKA (reference sequence). The CDR3 is 13 residues long. Trimming left V 3 bases short and J 0 bases short, with 6 bases between.

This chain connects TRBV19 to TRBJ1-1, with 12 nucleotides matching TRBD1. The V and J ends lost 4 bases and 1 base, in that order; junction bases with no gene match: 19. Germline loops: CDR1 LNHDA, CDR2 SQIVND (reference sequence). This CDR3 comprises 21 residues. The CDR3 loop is CASSKYRRGQGAGDGNTEAFF. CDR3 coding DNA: TGTGCCAGTAGTAAATATCGTAGGGGACAGGGGGCCGGCGACGGGAACACTGAAGCTTTCTTT.

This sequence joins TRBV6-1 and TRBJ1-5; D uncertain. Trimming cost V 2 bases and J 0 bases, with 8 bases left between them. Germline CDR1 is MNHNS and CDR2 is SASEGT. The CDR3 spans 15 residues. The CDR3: CASSEHSYSNQPQHF. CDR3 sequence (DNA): TGTGCCAGCAGTGAACACTCATATAGCAATCAGCCCCAGCATTTT.

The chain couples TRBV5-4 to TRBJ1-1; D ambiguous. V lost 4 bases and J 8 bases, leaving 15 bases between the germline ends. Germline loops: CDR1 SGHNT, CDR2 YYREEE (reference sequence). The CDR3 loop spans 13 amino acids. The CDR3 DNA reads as TGTGCCAGCAGCCGGGTTGCCCCGGAGGAAGCTTTCTTT. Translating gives CASSRVAPEEAFF.

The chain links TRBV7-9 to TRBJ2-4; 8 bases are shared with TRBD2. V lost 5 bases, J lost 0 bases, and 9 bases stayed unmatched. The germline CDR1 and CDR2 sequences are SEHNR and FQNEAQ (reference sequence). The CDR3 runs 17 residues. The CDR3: CASSPGRVAGAKNIQYF. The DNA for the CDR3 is TGTGCCAGCAGCCCCGGGAGGGTAGCGGGAGCCAAAAACATTCAGTACTTC. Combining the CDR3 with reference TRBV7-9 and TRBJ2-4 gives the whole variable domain DTGVSQNPRHKITKRGQNVTFRCDPISEHNRLYWYRQTLGQGPEFLTYFQNEAQLEKSRLLSDRFSAERPKGSFSTLEIQRTEQGDSAMYLCASSPGRVAGAKNIQYFGAGTRLSVL.

Here the CDR3 reads CASSLRLRGPQETQYF. CDR3 coding DNA: TGCGCCAGCAGCCTGAGACTCCGGGGGCCCCAAGAGACCCAGTACTTC. This chain uses TRBV5-1 with TRBJ2-5; either TRBD1 or TRBD2 may fit D (6 bases each). Germline values: CDR1 SGHRS, CDR2 YFSETQ. This CDR3 spans 16 amino acids. The ends were cut back, 4 bases at V and 1 base at J, with 17 bases in the middle.

The CDR3 nucleotides read TGCAGCGTATTTACTAGTGCAAAACTGTTTTTT. It encodes CSVFTSAKLFF. J is TRBJ1-4 and V is TRBV29-1, with D unresolved. V was pared by 6 bases and J by 10 bases, with 12 bases between. The germline gives CDR1 SQVTM, CDR2 ANQGSEA. The CDR3 is 11 residues long.

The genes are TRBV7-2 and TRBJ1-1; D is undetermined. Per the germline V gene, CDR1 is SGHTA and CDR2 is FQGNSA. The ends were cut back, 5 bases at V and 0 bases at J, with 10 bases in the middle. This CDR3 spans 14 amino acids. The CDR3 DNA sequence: TGTGCCAGCAGCGGAAGGAGCATGAACACTGAAGCTTTCTTT. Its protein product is CASSGRSMNTEAFF. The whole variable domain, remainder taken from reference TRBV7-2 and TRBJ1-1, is GAGVSQSPSNKVTEKGKDVELRCDPISGHTALYWYRQSLGQGLEFLIYFQGNSAPDKSGLPSDRFSAERTGGSVSTLTIQRTQQEDSAVYLCASSGRSMNTEAFFGQGTRLTVV.

CDR3 in amino acids: CASSLGQGGGVTEAFF. DNA of the CDR3: TGTGCCAGCAGTTTAGGACAGGGTGGAGGGGTCACTGAAGCTTTCTTT. The chain couples TRBV6-5 to TRBJ1-1, with 8 bases identical to TRBD1. CDR1 and CDR2 (germline): MNHEY, SVGAGI. The CDR3 loop spans 16 amino acids. Germline trimming cut 4 bases from V and 4 bases from J; bases unmatched to any gene: 11.

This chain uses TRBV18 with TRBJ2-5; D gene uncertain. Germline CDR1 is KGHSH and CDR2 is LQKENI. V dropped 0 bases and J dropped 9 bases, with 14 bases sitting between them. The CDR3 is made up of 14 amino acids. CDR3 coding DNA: TGTGCCAGCTCACCACCTTCACAGCCTTACGCCCAGTACTTC. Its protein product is CASSPPSQPYAQYF.

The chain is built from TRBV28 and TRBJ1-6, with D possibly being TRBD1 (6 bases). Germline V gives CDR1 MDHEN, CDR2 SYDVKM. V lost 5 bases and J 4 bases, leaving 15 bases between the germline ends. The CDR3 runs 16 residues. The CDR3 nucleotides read TGTGCCAGCAGTACGGTCGGGGGGCAGTATAATTCACCCCTCCACTTT. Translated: CASSTVGGQYNSPLHF.

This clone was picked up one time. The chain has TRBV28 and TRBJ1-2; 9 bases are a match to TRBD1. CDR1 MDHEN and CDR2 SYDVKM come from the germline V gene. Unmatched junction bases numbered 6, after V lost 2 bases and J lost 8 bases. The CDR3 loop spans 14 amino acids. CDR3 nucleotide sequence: TGTGCCAGCAGTTTAGAGGGGACAGGGCTGGGCTACACCTTC. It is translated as CASSLEGTGLGYTF.

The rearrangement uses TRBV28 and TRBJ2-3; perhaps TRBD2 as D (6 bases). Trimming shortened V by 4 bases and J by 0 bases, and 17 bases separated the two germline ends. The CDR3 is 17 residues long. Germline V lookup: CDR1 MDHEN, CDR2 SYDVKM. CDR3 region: CASSYILQRVSTDTQYF. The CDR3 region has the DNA TGTGCCAGCAGTTACATCCTCCAGCGGGTCAGCACAGATACGCAGTATTTT. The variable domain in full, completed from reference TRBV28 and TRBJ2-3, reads DVKVTQSSRYLVKRTGEKVFLECVQDMDHENMFWYRQDPGLGLRLIYFSYDVKMKEKGDIPEGYSVSREKKERFSLILESASTNQTSMYLCASSYILQRVSTDTQYFGPGTRLTVL.

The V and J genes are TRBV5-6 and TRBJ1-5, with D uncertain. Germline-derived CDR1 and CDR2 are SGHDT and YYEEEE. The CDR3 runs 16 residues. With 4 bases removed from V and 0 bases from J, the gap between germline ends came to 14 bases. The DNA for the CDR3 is TGTGCCAGCAGCCGCCGTTTGGACTATAGCAATCAGCCCCAGCATTTT. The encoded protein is CASSRRLDYSNQPQHF.

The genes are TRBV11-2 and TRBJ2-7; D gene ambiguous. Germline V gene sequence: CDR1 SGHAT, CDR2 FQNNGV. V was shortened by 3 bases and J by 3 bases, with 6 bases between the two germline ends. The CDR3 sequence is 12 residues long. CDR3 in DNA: TGTGCCAGCAGCTTCCGAGACTACGAGCAGTACTTC. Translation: CASSFRDYEQYF.

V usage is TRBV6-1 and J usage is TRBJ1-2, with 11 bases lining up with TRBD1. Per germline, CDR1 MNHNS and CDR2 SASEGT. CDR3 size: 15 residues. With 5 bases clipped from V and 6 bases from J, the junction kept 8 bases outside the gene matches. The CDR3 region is CASSFNSGQGDGYTF. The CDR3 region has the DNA TGTGCCAGCAGTTTTAACTCGGGACAGGGGGATGGCTACACCTTC.

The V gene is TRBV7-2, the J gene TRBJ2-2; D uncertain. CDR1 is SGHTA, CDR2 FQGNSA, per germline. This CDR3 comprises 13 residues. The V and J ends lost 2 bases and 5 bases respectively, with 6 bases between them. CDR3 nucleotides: TGTGCCAGCAGCTTACTGGGAACCGGGGAGCTGTTTTTT. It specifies CASSLLGTGELFF. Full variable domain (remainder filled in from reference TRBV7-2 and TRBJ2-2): GAGVSQSPSNKVTEKGKDVELRCDPISGHTALYWYRQSLGQGLEFLIYFQGNSAPDKSGLPSDRFSAERTGGSVSTLTIQRTQQEDSAVYLCASSLLGTGELFFGEGSRLTVL.

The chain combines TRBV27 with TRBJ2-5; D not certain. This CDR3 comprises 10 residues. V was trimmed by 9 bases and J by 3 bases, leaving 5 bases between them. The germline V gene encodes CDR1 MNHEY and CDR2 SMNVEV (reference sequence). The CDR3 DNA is TGTGCCAGTCTTAAAGAGACCCAGTACTTC. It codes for CASLKETQYF.

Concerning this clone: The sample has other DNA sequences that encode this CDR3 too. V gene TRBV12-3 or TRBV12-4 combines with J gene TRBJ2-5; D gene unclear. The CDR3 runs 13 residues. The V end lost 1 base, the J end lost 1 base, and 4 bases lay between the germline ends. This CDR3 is CASSLGLQETQYF. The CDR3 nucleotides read TGTGCCAGCAGTTTAGGTCTCCAAGAGACCCAGTACTTC.

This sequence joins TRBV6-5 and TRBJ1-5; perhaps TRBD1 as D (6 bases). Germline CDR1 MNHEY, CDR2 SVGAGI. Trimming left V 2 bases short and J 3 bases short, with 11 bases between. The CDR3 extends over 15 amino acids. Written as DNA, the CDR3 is TGTGCCAGCAGTTACAGGGGGGACAACAATCAGCCCCAGCATTTT. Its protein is CASSYRGDNNQPQHF.

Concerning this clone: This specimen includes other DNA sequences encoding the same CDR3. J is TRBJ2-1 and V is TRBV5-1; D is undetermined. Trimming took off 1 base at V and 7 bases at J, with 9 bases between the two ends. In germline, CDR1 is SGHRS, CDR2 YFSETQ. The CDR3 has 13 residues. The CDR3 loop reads CASSLTSRNEQFF. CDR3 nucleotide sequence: TGCGCCAGCAGCTTGACTTCGAGGAATGAGCAGTTCTTC.